This T cell receptor beta chain was identified during a study of blood T cells in healthy people across ages. Whole-study results and caveats: Long-lived donors exceeded aged donors in naive CD4+ cells and diversity.

This clonotype was seen ten or more times. Its target is unknown. A second PCR of roughly 7 to 11 cycles used a sample-barcoded 5' primer and a J-beta primer mix. TCRdb redid the calling of the 5' RACE reads with MiXCR, one entry per CDR3 protein. This repertoire shows over 1.5 million distinct CDR3 sequences, roughly 50% found once; its top ten account for 2% to 2.5%. The V gene end was trimmed by 2 bases and the J gene end by 4 bases; junction bases not matched to a gene: 5. The CDR3 runs 15 residues. Germline CDR1 and CDR2: SGDLS and YYNGEE. V is TRBV9 and J is TRBJ2-1; 8 nucleotides align to TRBD2. This clonotype was sampled from a woman aged 40 to 50 in good health. Sequenced input: blood. The CDR3 sequence: CASSVGTSGYNEQFF. The CDR3 nucleotides read TGTGCCAGCAGCGTTGGGACTAGTGGTTACAATGAGCAGTTCTTC.